This T cell receptor (beta chain) stems from a study of blood T cell repertoires in COVID-19. Study context: PBMCs, B-cell-depleted T cells, or T cells provided the cDNA or gDNA that made up the material.

The data were produced by immunoSEQ multiplex PCR, yet TCRdb's version contains in-frame clones alone and is incomplete. This table has about 130,000 clones, roughly four fifths appearing once. Participants' own reports of clinical history determined their cohort assignment. The CDR3 spans 16 residues. The germline V and J ends were trimmed by 7 bases and 4 bases, with 20 bases remaining between them. Looked up from germline, CDR1 is MDHEN and CDR2 is SYDVKM. The chain joins TRBV28 to TRBJ1-5; D may be TRBD1 (6 bases). The sequenced sample was PBMCs or T cells enriched from blood (not recorded which). This receptor was taken from a man in his fifties who had recovered from COVID-19. In DNA form, the CDR3 reads TGTGCCAGCATGTGGACAGCTAACTCGGCGAATCAGCCCCAGCATTTT. Its translation: CASMWTANSANQPQHF.